This T cell receptor (beta chain) comes out of a study of regulatory T cells in long-lasting Graves disease. This clonotype appeared many times. Antigen: not known. Trimming took 8 bases from V and 0 from J; bases not matched to a gene: 5. CDR1 is KGHSH, CDR2 LQKENI, per germline. The CDR3 is 14 residues long. TCR beta libraries were built with iRepertoire HTBI primers and Arm-PCR of CDR3 regions. TCRdb reprocessed the multiplex PCR reads via MiXCR and lists one record per CDR3 protein. The sample holds hundreds of thousands of distinct CDR3 sequences, approximately 13% seen once. Findings of the study overall: Persistent Graves' patients had lower TCR diversity than newly diagnosed ones.

Time point: newly diagnosed GD, antithyroid drugs for less than 3 months. PBMC RNA was the source of the TCR library. The sample also formed part of further work on T cells in Graves' hyperthyroidism and ophthalmopathy. That source notes: These patients, aged 18 to 65, had recently diagnosed hyperthyroidism lasting under 2 months. Diagnoses were made from clinical symptoms, serum measures (thyroxine and TRAb), thyroid ultrasound and orbital computed tomography. Onset of ophthalmopathy came a median 6.5 months after the model predicted it.

This chain connects TRBV18 to TRBJ2-5; TRBD1 aligns across 8 bases. The TCR sequence derives from a man aged 25-45 years with Graves disease. This specimen was peripheral blood mononuclear cells (PBMCs), taken at new diagnosis, from a patient treated with antithyroid drugs. CDR3 residues: CASKMDRDQETQYF. In DNA, the CDR3 is TGTGCCAGCAAAATGGACAGGGACCAAGAGACCCAGTACTTC.